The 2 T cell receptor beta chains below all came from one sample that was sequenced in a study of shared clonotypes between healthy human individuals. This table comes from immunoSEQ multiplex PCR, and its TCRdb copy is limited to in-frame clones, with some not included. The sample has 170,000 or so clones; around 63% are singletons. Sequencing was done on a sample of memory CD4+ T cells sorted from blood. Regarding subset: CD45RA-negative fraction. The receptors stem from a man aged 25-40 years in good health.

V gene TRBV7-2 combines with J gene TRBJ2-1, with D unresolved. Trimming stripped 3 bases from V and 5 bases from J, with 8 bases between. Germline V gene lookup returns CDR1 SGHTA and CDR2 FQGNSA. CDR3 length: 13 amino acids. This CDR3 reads CASSFTRDNEQFF. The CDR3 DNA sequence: TGTGCCAGCAGCTTCACCCGGGACAATGAGCAGTTCTTC.

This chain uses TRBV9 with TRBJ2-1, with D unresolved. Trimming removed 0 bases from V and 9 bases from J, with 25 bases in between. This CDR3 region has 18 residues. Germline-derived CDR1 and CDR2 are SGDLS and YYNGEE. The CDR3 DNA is TGTGCCAGCAGCGTAGATTACGCCGACGATACAAGGTCATCTGAGCAGTTCTTC. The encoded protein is CASSVDYADDTRSSEQFF.